The sequence of this T cell receptor beta chain was determined in a study of blood T cell repertoires in COVID-19. This clone was observed once. Produced via immunoSEQ multiplex PCR; TCRdb's table is partial and in-frame only. The table has 250,000 to 350,000 clones, 89% seen once. J was trimmed by 6 bases and V by 4 bases; bases with no gene match: 9. Germline CDR1 SGHRS, CDR2 YFSETQ. The CDR3 extends over 15 amino acids. Each participant's cohort was designated according to participant-reported clinical history. Individuals in the exposed group had encountered a COVID-19 case within 2 weeks preceding study entry.

This sequence joins TRBV5-1 and TRBJ2-2; TRBD1 aligns across 7 bases. This sequence originates from a woman aged 45-65 years who had been exposed to COVID-19. Sequencing was done on a sample of PBMCs or T cells enriched from blood (not recorded which). DNA of the CDR3: TGCGCCAGCAGCAGACAGGGAGTGGATTCCGGGGAGCTGTTTTTT. Protein: CASSRQGVDSGELFF.